This is a list of T cell receptor beta chains from one sample in a study of blood T cell repertoires in COVID-19. Repertoires were generated with immunoSEQ multiplex PCR, while TCRdb's copy carries only in-frame clones and drops some. The table includes fewer than 200,000 clones, more than 65% detected once. The sequencing sample was made of PBMCs or T cells enriched from blood (not recorded which). Every receptor here comes from a woman in her thirties or forties with acute COVID-19. The CDR3 runs from the conserved cysteine through the conserved F or W. The D gene is left open where the match is weak. A clone size is listed for some rows: how often the clone was seen (once, few, many), or a class if it is expanded.

j_gene: TRBJ2-7; v_gene: TRBV9; d_gene: TRBD2; abundance: .; CDR3aa: CASSVGLAGREQYF; CDR3nt: TGTGCCAGCAGCGTTGGGCTAGCGGGACGCGAGCAGTACTTC
j_gene: TRBJ1-1; v_gene: TRBV27; d_gene: .; abundance: .; CDR3aa: CASRLRHGRTEAFF; CDR3nt: TGTGCCAGCCGGTTAAGACACGGGAGGACTGAAGCTTTCTTT
j_gene: TRBJ2-5; v_gene: TRBV7-9; d_gene: TRBD2; abundance: .; CDR3aa: CASSLEGTREETQYF; CDR3nt: TGTGCCAGCAGCTTAGAGGGGACTAGGGAAGAGACCCAGTACTTC
j_gene: TRBJ2-2; v_gene: TRBV3-1/TRBV3-2; d_gene: .; abundance: .; CDR3aa: CASRADWDTGELFF; CDR3nt: TGTGCCAGCAGGGCCGACTGGGACACCGGGGAGCTGTTTTTT
j_gene: TRBJ1-6; v_gene: TRBV30; d_gene: TRBD1; abundance: .; CDR3aa: CAWSGQGGSPLHF; CDR3nt: TGTGCCTGGAGCGGACAGGGAGGTTCACCCCTCCACTTT
j_gene: TRBJ1-3; v_gene: TRBV3-1/TRBV3-2; d_gene: .; abundance: .; CDR3aa: CAERGNTIYF; CDR3nt: TGTGCCGAGCGCGGAAACACCATATATTTT
j_gene: TRBJ1-5; v_gene: TRBV10-3; d_gene: TRBD1; abundance: once; CDR3aa: CAISETGGKPQHF; CDR3nt: TGTGCCATCAGTGAGACAGGGGGCAAGCCCCAGCATTTT
j_gene: TRBJ1-2; v_gene: TRBV5-1; d_gene: TRBD1; abundance: .; CDR3aa: CASSWTGAFDYGYTF; CDR3nt: TGCGCCAGCAGCTGGACAGGGGCGTTCGACTATGGCTACACCTTC
j_gene: TRBJ2-5; v_gene: TRBV4-1; d_gene: .; abundance: .; CDR3aa: CASSLARGQDSRETQYF; CDR3nt: TGCGCCAGCAGCCTCGCCCGAGGACAAGATTCCAGGGAGACCCAGTACTTC
j_gene: TRBJ2-7; v_gene: TRBV3-1/TRBV3-2; d_gene: TRBD1; abundance: .; CDR3aa: CASSQDWTGLYEQYF; CDR3nt: TGTGCCAGCAGCCAAGATTGGACAGGTCTATACGAGCAGTACTTC
j_gene: TRBJ2-1; v_gene: TRBV18; d_gene: TRBD2; abundance: .; CDR3aa: CASSLQSTGGQGGEQFF; CDR3nt: TGTGCCAGCTCACTACAATCGACGGGAGGACAAGGTGGTGAGCAGTTCTTC
j_gene: TRBJ2-1; v_gene: TRBV30; d_gene: .; abundance: once; CDR3aa: CAWSPDSYNEQFF; CDR3nt: TGTGCCTGGAGTCCGGACAGTTACAATGAGCAGTTCTTC
j_gene: TRBJ2-1; v_gene: TRBV11-2; d_gene: .; abundance: .; CDR3aa: CASSLGVGSYNEQFF; CDR3nt: TGTGCCAGCAGCTTAGGAGTTGGCTCCTACAATGAGCAGTTCTTC
j_gene: TRBJ2-3; v_gene: TRBV7-2; d_gene: TRBD2; abundance: .; CDR3aa: CASSLGRGVASPQDTQYF; CDR3nt: TGTGCCAGCAGCTTAGGTCGGGGGGTTGCTAGCCCCCAGGATACGCAGTATTTT
j_gene: TRBJ1-6; v_gene: TRBV30; d_gene: TRBD1; abundance: few; CDR3aa: CAWSSGQDHSPLHF; CDR3nt: TGTGCCTGGAGTTCGGGACAGGACCATTCACCCCTCCACTTT
j_gene: TRBJ1-4; v_gene: TRBV3-1/TRBV3-2; d_gene: .; abundance: .; CDR3aa: CASGDRGSSPNEKLFF; CDR3nt: TGTGCCAGCGGAGATAGAGGATCCAGTCCTAATGAAAAACTGTTTTTT
j_gene: TRBJ1-2; v_gene: TRBV19; d_gene: .; abundance: .; CDR3aa: CASSETRRRGYTF; CDR3nt: TGTGCCAGTAGTGAAACCAGGCGTCGTGGCTACACCTTC
j_gene: TRBJ1-2; v_gene: TRBV19; d_gene: TRBD1; abundance: .; CDR3aa: CASRLQGIDYGYTF; CDR3nt: TGTGCCAGTAGGCTACAGGGGATAGACTATGGCTACACCTTC
j_gene: TRBJ1-1; v_gene: TRBV13; d_gene: TRBD1; abundance: .; CDR3aa: CASSLRGRLSNTEAFF; CDR3nt: TGTGCCAGCAGCTTGAGGGGGCGTCTTAGTAACACTGAAGCTTTCTTT
j_gene: TRBJ2-3; v_gene: TRBV5-1; d_gene: TRBD2; abundance: .; CDR3aa: CASGLAGVSTDTQYF; CDR3nt: TGCGCCAGCGGGCTAGCGGGAGTTAGCACAGATACGCAGTATTTT
j_gene: TRBJ1-3; v_gene: TRBV5-6; d_gene: TRBD1; abundance: .; CDR3aa: CASSLADRVPGNTIYF; CDR3nt: TGTGCCAGCAGCTTGGCCGACAGGGTGCCGGGAAACACCATATATTTT
j_gene: TRBJ2-2; v_gene: TRBV9; d_gene: .; abundance: .; CDR3aa: CASSDDFTGELFF; CDR3nt: TGTGCCAGCAGCGATGACTTCACCGGGGAGCTGTTTTTT
j_gene: TRBJ2-7; v_gene: TRBV11-2; d_gene: TRBD1; abundance: once; CDR3aa: CASSPGQGFSYEQYF; CDR3nt: TGTGCCAGCAGCCCGGGACAGGGCTTCTCCTACGAGCAGTACTTC
j_gene: TRBJ2-7; v_gene: TRBV3-1/TRBV3-2; d_gene: .; abundance: .; CDR3aa: CASRQGLSSYEQYF; CDR3nt: TGTGCCAGCAGGCAAGGTCTCAGCTCCTACGAGCAGTACTTC
j_gene: TRBJ2-2; v_gene: TRBV6-5; d_gene: TRBD2; abundance: .; CDR3aa: CASSYAGGRETGELFF; CDR3nt: TGTGCCAGCAGTTACGCGGGAGGGAGAGAAACCGGGGAGCTGTTTTTT
j_gene: TRBJ2-1; v_gene: TRBV5-4; d_gene: .; abundance: few; CDR3aa: CASSLEYDNEQFF; CDR3nt: TGTGCCAGCAGCTTGGAATATGACAATGAGCAGTTCTTC
j_gene: TRBJ1-1; v_gene: TRBV14; d_gene: TRBD1; abundance: .; CDR3aa: CASSPWTGGNTEAFF; CDR3nt: TGTGCCAGCAGCCCATGGACAGGGGGTAACACTGAAGCTTTCTTT
j_gene: TRBJ2-1; v_gene: TRBV7-9; d_gene: .; abundance: .; CDR3aa: CASSSTGGAEQFF; CDR3nt: TGTGCCAGCAGCTCTACAGGGGGGGCTGAGCAGTTCTTC
j_gene: TRBJ2-4; v_gene: TRBV3-1/TRBV3-2; d_gene: TRBD2; abundance: .; CDR3aa: CASSLLRTSGRGLAKNIQYF; CDR3nt: TGTGCCAGCAGCCTCCTCCGGACTAGCGGGAGGGGGCTAGCCAAAAACATTCAGTACTTC
j_gene: TRBJ2-7; v_gene: TRBV7-9; d_gene: TRBD2; abundance: .; CDR3aa: CASSLEGLAAYEQYF; CDR3nt: TGTGCCAGCAGCTTAGAAGGCCTAGCGGCCTACGAGCAGTACTTC
j_gene: TRBJ2-3; v_gene: TRBV27; d_gene: .; abundance: few; CDR3aa: CASRSKGGSRTDTQYF; CDR3nt: TGTGCCAGCAGATCGAAAGGCGGGTCCCGCACAGATACGCAGTATTTT
j_gene: TRBJ2-1; v_gene: TRBV5-4; d_gene: TRBD2; abundance: once; CDR3aa: CASSIGLAGNNEQFF; CDR3nt: TGTGCCAGCAGCATAGGACTAGCGGGAAACAATGAGCAGTTCTTC
j_gene: TRBJ2-3; v_gene: TRBV3-1/TRBV3-2; d_gene: TRBD2; abundance: .; CDR3aa: CASSTLSGLAGAQYF; CDR3nt: TGTGCCAGCAGCACCCTCTCCGGACTAGCGGGAGCGCAGTATTTT
j_gene: TRBJ1-2; v_gene: TRBV28; d_gene: .; abundance: .; CDR3aa: CASSSPRANRVGNYGYTF; CDR3nt: TGTGCCAGCAGTTCCCCCCGGGCCAACAGGGTCGGAAACTATGGCTACACCTTC
j_gene: TRBJ1-1; v_gene: TRBV7-9; d_gene: .; abundance: .; CDR3aa: CASSSTQVNTEAFF; CDR3nt: TGTGCCAGCAGCTCAACACAGGTGAACACTGAAGCTTTCTTT
j_gene: TRBJ2-5; v_gene: TRBV23-1; d_gene: TRBD2; abundance: .; CDR3aa: CARLGLAGGPGGGETQYF; CDR3nt: TGCGCCCGGCTGGGACTAGCGGGAGGGCCGGGAGGAGGAGAGACCCAGTACTTC
j_gene: TRBJ2-6; v_gene: TRBV3-1/TRBV3-2; d_gene: TRBD1; abundance: once; CDR3aa: CASSPRDSTRANVLTF; CDR3nt: TGTGCCAGCAGCCCCCGGGACAGTACAAGGGCCAACGTCCTGACTTTC
j_gene: TRBJ2-2; v_gene: TRBV19; d_gene: TRBD2; abundance: .; CDR3aa: CASSPRGLAGTNTGELFF; CDR3nt: TGTGCCAGTAGTCCCCGGGGACTAGCGGGAACTAACACCGGGGAGCTGTTTTTT
j_gene: TRBJ2-2; v_gene: TRBV12-5; d_gene: TRBD2; abundance: .; CDR3aa: CASGNGTSGSFGGELFF; CDR3nt: TGTGCTAGTGGCAACGGGACTAGCGGGAGTTTCGGCGGGGAGCTGTTTTTT
j_gene: TRBJ1-2; v_gene: TRBV5-4; d_gene: .; abundance: .; CDR3aa: CASSAEGVRDIYNYGYTF; CDR3nt: TGTGCCAGCAGCGCCGAGGGGGTACGGGACATCTATAACTATGGCTACACCTTC
j_gene: TRBJ2-7; v_gene: TRBV2; d_gene: TRBD2; abundance: .; CDR3aa: CASSESPSGRGDEQYF; CDR3nt: TGTGCCAGCAGTGAATCACCTAGCGGGAGAGGCGACGAGCAGTACTTC
j_gene: TRBJ2-3; v_gene: TRBV6-2/TRBV6-3; d_gene: .; abundance: .; CDR3aa: CASSYVTLRGETDTQYF; CDR3nt: TGTGCCAGCAGTTACGTTACCCTCCGCGGGGAAACAGATACGCAGTATTTT
j_gene: TRBJ2-6; v_gene: TRBV7-9; d_gene: TRBD1; abundance: .; CDR3aa: CASSSAGTGGSGANVLTF; CDR3nt: TGTGCCAGCAGTTCGGCGGGGACAGGGGGCTCTGGGGCCAACGTCCTGACTTTC
j_gene: TRBJ2-1; v_gene: TRBV27; d_gene: .; abundance: .; CDR3aa: CASSLQGGSYNEQFF; CDR3nt: TGTGCCAGCAGTTTACAGGGGGGAAGTTACAATGAGCAGTTCTTC
j_gene: TRBJ2-1; v_gene: TRBV3-1/TRBV3-2; d_gene: .; abundance: once; CDR3aa: CASSHYTTASYNEQFF; CDR3nt: TGTGCCAGCAGCCACTATACTACCGCTTCCTACAATGAGCAGTTCTTC
j_gene: TRBJ2-1; v_gene: TRBV5-1; d_gene: TRBD2; abundance: .; CDR3aa: CASSFLAGGQDEQFF; CDR3nt: TGCGCCAGCAGCTTCCTGGCGGGAGGGCAGGATGAGCAGTTCTTC
j_gene: TRBJ2-1; v_gene: TRBV29-1; d_gene: .; abundance: .; CDR3aa: CSVGPGYNEQFF; CDR3nt: TGCAGCGTTGGCCCGGGCTACAATGAGCAGTTCTTC
j_gene: TRBJ2-5; v_gene: TRBV12-3/TRBV12-4; d_gene: .; abundance: .; CDR3aa: CASSPISYRTQYF; CDR3nt: TGTGCCAGCAGTCCCATCTCCTACAGAACCCAGTACTTC
j_gene: TRBJ2-3; v_gene: TRBV6-5; d_gene: TRBD2; abundance: .; CDR3aa: CASKREMSTDTQYF; CDR3nt: TGTGCCAGCAAGCGGGAGATGAGCACAGATACGCAGTATTTT